This T cell receptor (beta chain) was identified during a study of blood T cells in healthy people across ages. Study at large: Capture via template switching afforded approximately one barcoded beta molecule per two T cells. Study results and caveats: Significant beta diversity loss was already apparent by age approximately 38, declining roughly linearly.

A note on this clonotype: Its specificity is unknown.

Every donor provided 8.5 to 10 milliliters of peripheral blood. CDR1 and CDR2 (germline): DFQATT, SNEGSKA (reference sequence). The V gene end was trimmed by 5 bases and the J gene end by 0 bases; junction bases not matched to a gene: 5. CDR3 length: 15 amino acids. A J-beta primer mix and a sample-barcoded 5' primer were used in a second PCR of about 7 to 12 cycles. MiXCR was run by TCRdb on the 5' RACE reads, yielding one entry per CDR3 protein. The sample has about 640,000 distinct CDR3 sequences, 58% seen once. The chain employs TRBV20-1 and TRBJ1-5; 9 bases match TRBD1. Sequencing was carried out using blood. This clonotype was sampled from a man in his 60s in good health. DNA for the CDR3: TGCAGTGCTGTCCGGACAGGGGCTAGCAATCAGCCCCAGCATTTT. Translated, it gives CSAVRTGASNQPQHF.